Reported below is one T cell receptor beta chain. Using immunoSEQ multiplex PCR, the repertoire was profiled, and TCRdb retains in-frame clones only, with some absent. The profile covers about 120,000 clones, with roughly 91% appearing a single time and 5% taken by the ten largest. The length of the CDR3 is 16 residues. V was cut by 2 bases and J by 1 base, with 11 bases left in between. Germline values: CDR1 MNHEY, CDR2 SMNVEV (reference sequence). The record originates from a study of T cell responses to AZD1222 COVID-19 vaccine. The genes are TRBV27 and TRBJ2-2, with TRBD2 as a possible D gene (5 bases). Source: peripheral blood, taken 28 days after the second AZD1222 dose. The receptor was derived from an adult who received the AZD1222 COVID-19 vaccine. The CDR3, as DNA: TGTGCCAGCAGTTTACCGAGGGTGGGGAACACCGGGGAGCTGTTTTTT. Protein sequence: CASSLPRVGNTGELFF.